Following are 12 T cell receptor beta chains from one sample sequenced in a study of blood T cell repertoires in COVID-19. TCRdb's copy holds only in-frame clones and misses some; the assay was immunoSEQ multiplex PCR. The sample consists of about 210,000 clones, roughly four fifths of them appearing once. Sequencing was done on a sample of peripheral blood. These receptors were collected from a woman in her fifties or sixties with active or convalescent COVID-19.

CDR3 amino acids: CASSSTVNTEAFF. The CDR3 nucleotides are TGTGCCAGCAGTTCGACAGTGAACACTGAAGCTTTCTTT. The rearrangement uses TRBV12-3 or TRBV12-4 and TRBJ1-1, with D maybe TRBD1 (5 bases). This CDR3 spans 13 amino acids. V gave up 4 bases and J gave up 0 bases, with 6 bases separating them.

The table lists this clone with a few counts. The J gene is TRBJ1-2, the V gene TRBV5-1; D is undetermined. Trimming removed 0 bases at V and 2 bases at J, with 14 bases between. The germline V gene has CDR1 SGHRS and CDR2 YFSETQ. The CDR3 length is 16 residues. The CDR3, as DNA: TGCGCCAGCAGCTTGGGACTCTTTTCGGTGAACTATGGCTACACCTTC. It specifies CASSLGLFSVNYGYTF. Together with reference TRBV5-1 and TRBJ1-2, the CDR3 gives the full variable domain: KAGVTQTPRYLIKTRGQQVTLSCSPISGHRSVSWYQQTPGQGLQFLFEYFSETQRNKGNFPGRFSGRQFSNSRSEMNVSTLELGDSALYLCASSLGLFSVNYGYTFGSGTRLTVV.

This clone was recorded only once. The chain combines TRBV27 with TRBJ1-4; 10 nucleotides align to TRBD1. The CDR3 is 14 amino acids. CDR1 and CDR2 from the germline V gene are MNHEY and SMNVEV (reference sequence). V dropped 4 bases and J dropped 8; count of bases not matched to a gene: 4. In DNA, the CDR3 is TGTGCCAGCAGTTCGGGACAGGGGAACGAAAAACTGTTTTTT. This translates into CASSSGQGNEKLFF.

The chain is built from TRBV7-8 and TRBJ1-1, with D possibly matching TRBD1 (6 bases). This CDR3 comprises 15 residues. The ends were cut back, 0 bases at V and 11 bases at J, with 19 bases in the middle. Germline loops: CDR1 SGHVS, CDR2 FQNEAQ. The CDR3 nucleotides are TGTGCCAGCAGCTTAGCAAGGCATCAGGGGATGGGCGCTTTCTTT. Protein: CASSLARHQGMGAFF.

The genes are TRBV5-1 and TRBJ2-7, with TRBD1 matching 9 bases. Germline trimming cut 3 bases from V and 3 bases from J; bases unmatched to any gene: 4. The CDR3 contains 14 residues. The germline V gene has CDR1 SGHRS and CDR2 YFSETQ. The CDR3 DNA follows: TGCGCCAGCAGCTCGGGACAGGGAGACTACGAGCAGTACTTC. It specifies CASSSGQGDYEQYF.

The CDR3 region is CASSRTSGTDGELFF. The CDR3 DNA reads as TGTGCCAGCAGCCGTACTAGCGGCACCGACGGGGAGCTGTTTTTT. J is TRBJ2-2 and V is TRBV7-2, with 8 bases lining up with TRBD2. The CDR3 runs to 15 residues. The germline gives CDR1 SGHTA, CDR2 FQGNSA. The V gene end was trimmed by 5 bases and the J gene end by 7 bases; junction bases not matched to a gene: 9.

The chain recombines TRBV3-1 (or the pseudogene TRBV3-2) with TRBJ1-6, with 7 bases identical to TRBD1. The CDR3 totals 15 residues. Germline-derived CDR1 and CDR2 are LGHDT and YNNKEL (reference sequence). The junction had 6 bases not matched to a gene; V was cut back by 0 bases and J by 10 bases. CDR3 region: CASSQESTGWSPLHF. The CDR3 DNA reads as TGTGCCAGCAGCCAAGAATCGACAGGGTGGTCACCCCTCCACTTT.

This clone was counted once. CDR3 in amino acids: CASSLATSGGQETQYF. The CDR3 nucleotides read TGTGCCAGCAGCTTGGCCACTAGCGGGGGGCAAGAGACCCAGTACTTC. V usage is TRBV5-4 and J usage is TRBJ2-5, with 12 bases fitting TRBD2. The CDR3 is 16 amino acids. V lost 0 bases and J lost 2; bases outside the gene matches: 2. The V gene's germline CDR1 is SGHNT and CDR2 YYREEE (reference sequence).

The table lists this clone with a few counts. V and J are TRBV29-1 and TRBJ1-1, with D uncertain. The germline CDR1 and CDR2 sequences are SQVTM and ANQGSEA. V lost 6 bases and J lost 0, with 14 bases in between. The length of the CDR3 is 14 residues. CDR3 bases: TGCAGCGTACCGGGAGGAAACATGAACACTGAAGCTTTCTTT. This codes for CSVPGGNMNTEAFF.

This chain uses TRBV5-6 with TRBJ1-4; D is possibly TRBD1 (5 bases). The V gene lost 0 bases and the J gene lost 6 bases, with 9 bases spanning the gap. Germline V gives CDR1 SGHDT, CDR2 YYEEEE. The CDR3 length is 14 residues. CDR3 loop: CASSLGRGDEKLFF. CDR3 DNA sequence: TGTGCCAGCAGCTTGGGGAGGGGAGATGAAAAACTGTTTTTT.

The chain couples TRBV27 to TRBJ2-3, with D uncertain. CDR3 size: 13 residues. CDR1 is MNHEY, CDR2 SMNVEV, per germline (reference sequence). V was clipped by 3 bases and J by 1 base, with 5 bases between them. The CDR3 loop is CASSLSGTDTQYF. CDR3 DNA: TGTGCCAGCAGTTTGTCAGGCACAGATACGCAGTATTTT.

This chain links TRBV6-5 with TRBJ1-4; TRBD1 matches at 7 bases. J gave up 7 bases and V 6 bases, and 8 bases lay outside the gene matches. This CDR3 spans 14 amino acids. Germline CDR1 is MNHEY and CDR2 is SVGAGI. The CDR3 spells CASRTTGAGEKLFF. DNA of the CDR3: TGTGCCAGCAGGACTACAGGGGCAGGTGAAAAACTGTTTTTT.